The rows below give T cell receptor beta chains drawn from one sample of a study of neurological immune-mediated disorders. TCRdb passed the 5' RACE reads through MiXCR, listing each CDR3 protein once. The repertoire holds some 56,000 distinct CDR3 sequences, 3.8% seen once, with about 6.7% in the top ten. The sample taken for sequencing was PBMCs. Receptor source: a man between 60 and 75 years old with multiple sclerosis. Each CDR3 is given with its conserved first and last residue. D genes are given only for firm matches. Clone size is given as once, few, many, or a class for an expanded clone.

V	size	D	J	CDR3	DNA
TRBV20-1	many	NA	TRBJ2-1	CSARERGYEQFF	TGCAGTGCTAGAGAACGCGGGTATGAGCAGTTCTTC
TRBV29-1	many	NA	TRBJ2-3	CSVDDPQRRTDTQYF	TGCAGCGTTGACGACCCCCAGCGGCGCACAGATACGCAGTATTTT
TRBV10-3	many	TRBD1	TRBJ1-2	CAIKAGTDYGYTF	TGTGCCATCAAAGCCGGGACAGACTATGGCTACACCTTC
TRBV5-1	many	TRBD1	TRBJ1-1	CASSLDRGRAEAFF	TGCGCCAGCAGCTTGGACAGGGGGCGAGCTGAAGCTTTCTTT
TRBV4-2	many	NA	TRBJ1-2	CASSQDRQSNYGYTF	TGTGCCAGCAGCCAAGATCGGCAGAGTAACTATGGCTACACCTTC
TRBV5-1	many	TRBD1	TRBJ1-2	CASSLEGQGPLGYTF	TGCGCCAGCAGCTTGGAAGGACAGGGACCCCTTGGCTACACCTTC
TRBV5-1	many	NA	TRBJ1-1	CASSLGLSWNTEAFF	TGCGCCAGCAGCTTGGGGCTTTCTTGGAACACTGAAGCTTTCTTT
TRBV12-3/TRBV12-4	many	NA	TRBJ2-2	CASSRDGAGELFF	TGTGCCAGCAGTCGCGACGGGGCCGGGGAGCTGTTTTTT
TRBV5-1	many	NA	TRBJ2-2	CASSLLQGNTGELFF	TGCGCCAGCAGCTTGTTGCAGGGCAACACCGGGGAGCTGTTTTTT
TRBV3-1	many	NA	TRBJ1-2	CASSQGIHGYTF	TGTGCCAGCAGCCAGGGGATCCATGGCTACACCTTC